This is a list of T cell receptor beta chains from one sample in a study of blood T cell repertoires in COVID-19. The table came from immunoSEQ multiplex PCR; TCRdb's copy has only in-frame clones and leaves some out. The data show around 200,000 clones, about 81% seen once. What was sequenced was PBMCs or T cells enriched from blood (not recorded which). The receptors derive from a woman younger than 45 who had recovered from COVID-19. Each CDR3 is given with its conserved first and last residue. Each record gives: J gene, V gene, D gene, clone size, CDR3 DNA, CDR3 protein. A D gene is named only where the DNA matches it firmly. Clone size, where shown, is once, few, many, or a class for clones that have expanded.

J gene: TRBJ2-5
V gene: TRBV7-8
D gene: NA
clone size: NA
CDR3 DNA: TGTGCCAGCAGCTTAGTCGCCGGGAGTAGACTCGAGACCCAGTACTTC
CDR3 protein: CASSLVAGSRLETQYF

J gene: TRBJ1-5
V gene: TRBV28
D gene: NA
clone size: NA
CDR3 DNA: TGTGCCAGCAGTGGCCCTAATCAGCCCCAGCATTTT
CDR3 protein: CASSGPNQPQHF

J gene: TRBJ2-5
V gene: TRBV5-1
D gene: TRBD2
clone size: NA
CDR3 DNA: TGCGCCAGCAGCTTGGTGTCTAGCGGGTCGCAAGAGACCCAGTACTTC
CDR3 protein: CASSLVSSGSQETQYF

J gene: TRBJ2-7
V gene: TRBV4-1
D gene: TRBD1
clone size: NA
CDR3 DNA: TGCGCCAGCAGCTTCTCCGGGACAGGGGCGGCCATCTCCTCCCGCGAGCAGTACTTC
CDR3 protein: CASSFSGTGAAISSREQYF

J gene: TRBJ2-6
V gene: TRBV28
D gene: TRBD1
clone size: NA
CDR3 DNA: TGTGCCAGCTATCCAGGGGGCTCTGGGGCCAACGTCCTGACTTTC
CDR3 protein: CASYPGGSGANVLTF

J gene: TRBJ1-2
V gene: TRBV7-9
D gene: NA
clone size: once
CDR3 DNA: TGTGCCAGCAGCAGAGAGAGTGACAGAGTCTATGGCTACACCTTC
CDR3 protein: CASSRESDRVYGYTF

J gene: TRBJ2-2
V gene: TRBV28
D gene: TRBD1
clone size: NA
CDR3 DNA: TGTGCCAGCGAGGGCCGGGACAGGGGGCTGAACGGGGAGCTGTTTTTT
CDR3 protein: CASEGRDRGLNGELFF

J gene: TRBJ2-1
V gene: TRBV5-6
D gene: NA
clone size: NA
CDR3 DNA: TGTGCCAGCAGCTTCCTGGGGGCGCGCAATGAGCAGTTCTTC
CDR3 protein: CASSFLGARNEQFF

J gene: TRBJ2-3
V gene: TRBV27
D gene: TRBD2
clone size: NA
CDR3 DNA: TGTGCCAGCAGTTCCCCCCAGCGGGAGGGGGCAGATACGCAGTATTTT
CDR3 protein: CASSSPQREGADTQYF

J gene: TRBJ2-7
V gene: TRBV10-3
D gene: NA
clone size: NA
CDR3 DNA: TGTGCCATCAGCGATCCAGGACAGACAAACTCCTACGAGCAGTACTTC
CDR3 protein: CAISDPGQTNSYEQYF

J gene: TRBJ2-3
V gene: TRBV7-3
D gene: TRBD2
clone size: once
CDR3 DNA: TGTGCCAGCAGCCCTACAAACGGGGGGACAGATACGCAGTATTTT
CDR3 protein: CASSPTNGGTDTQYF

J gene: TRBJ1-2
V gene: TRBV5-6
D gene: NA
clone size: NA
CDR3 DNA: TGTGCCAGCAGCTTGACAGGGTTCTATGGCTACACCTTC
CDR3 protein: CASSLTGFYGYTF

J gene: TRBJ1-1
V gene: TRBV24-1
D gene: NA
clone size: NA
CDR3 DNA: TGTGCCACCTCACGAGCTTCCGGCACTGAAGCTTTCTTT
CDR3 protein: CATSRASGTEAFF

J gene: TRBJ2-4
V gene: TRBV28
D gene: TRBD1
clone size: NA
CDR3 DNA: TGTGCCAGCAGTCCGGGACAGAGGAAAAACATTCAGTACTTC
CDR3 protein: CASSPGQRKNIQYF

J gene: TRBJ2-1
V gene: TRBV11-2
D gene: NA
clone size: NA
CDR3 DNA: TGTGCCAGCAGCTTAGAGAGGAATGAGCAGTTCTTC
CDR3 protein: CASSLERNEQFF

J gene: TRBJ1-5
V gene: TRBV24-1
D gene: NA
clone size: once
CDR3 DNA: TGTGCCACCAGTGACTCCGACAGGAGAACCAATCAGCCCCAGCATTTT
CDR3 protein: CATSDSDRRTNQPQHF

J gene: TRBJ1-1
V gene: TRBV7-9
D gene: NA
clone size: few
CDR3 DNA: TGTGCCAGCAGCACCCGACGGGACACGGGGACTGAAGCTTTCTTT
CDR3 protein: CASSTRRDTGTEAFF

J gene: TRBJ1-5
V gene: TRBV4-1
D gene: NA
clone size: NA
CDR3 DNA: TGCGCCAGCAGCTTTCGGGACAAAGGTCAGCCCCAGCATTTT
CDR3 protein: CASSFRDKGQPQHF

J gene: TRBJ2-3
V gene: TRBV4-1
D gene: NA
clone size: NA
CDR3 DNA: TGCGCCAGCAGCCAAGCACTCGGGAGTGGCCGTACAGATACGCAGTATTTT
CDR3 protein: CASSQALGSGRTDTQYF

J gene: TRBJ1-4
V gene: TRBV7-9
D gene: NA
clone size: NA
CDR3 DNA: TGTGCCAGCAGCTTTGGGGAGGCACCACCGGATGAAAAACTGTTTTTT
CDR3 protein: CASSFGEAPPDEKLFF

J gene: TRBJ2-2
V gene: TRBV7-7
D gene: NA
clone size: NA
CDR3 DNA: TGTGCTAGCAGCTACGGGACTTTTAACACCGGGGAGCTGTTTTTT
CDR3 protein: CASSYGTFNTGELFF

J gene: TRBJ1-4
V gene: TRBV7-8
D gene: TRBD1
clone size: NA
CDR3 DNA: TGTGCCAGTAGAGGGACAGGGGATGAAAAACTGTTTTTT
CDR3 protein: CASRGTGDEKLFF

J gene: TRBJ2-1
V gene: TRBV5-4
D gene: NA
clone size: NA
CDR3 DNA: TGTGCCAGCAGCCCTAGGGGAGGCAATGAGCAGTTCTTC
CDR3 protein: CASSPRGGNEQFF

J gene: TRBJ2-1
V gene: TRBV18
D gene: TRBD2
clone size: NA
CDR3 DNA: TGTGCCAGCTCATCCTCTAGCGGGGGGGTGTCCCATGAGCAGTTCTTC
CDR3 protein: CASSSSSGGVSHEQFF

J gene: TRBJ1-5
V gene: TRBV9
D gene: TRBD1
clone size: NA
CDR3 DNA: TGTGCCAGCAGCCCATCGGTCACCGGGACAGATAGCAATCAGCCCCAGCATTTT
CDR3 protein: CASSPSVTGTDSNQPQHF

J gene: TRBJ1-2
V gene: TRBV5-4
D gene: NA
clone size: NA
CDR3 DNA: TGTGCCAGCAGCCGAAACAGGGTGAAGGGGGGCTACACCTTC
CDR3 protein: CASSRNRVKGGYTF

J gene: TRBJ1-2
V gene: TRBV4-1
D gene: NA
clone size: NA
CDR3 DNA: TGCGCCAGCAGCCAAGACGGGGGTAGTCTAGGCTACACCTTC
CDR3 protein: CASSQDGGSLGYTF

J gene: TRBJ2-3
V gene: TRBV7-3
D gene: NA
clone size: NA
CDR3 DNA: TGTGCCAGCAGCTCGGGTATTCGGCCAGATACGCAGTATTTT
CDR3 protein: CASSSGIRPDTQYF

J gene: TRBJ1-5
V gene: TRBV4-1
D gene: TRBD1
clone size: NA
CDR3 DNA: TGCGCCAGCAGCCAATTACAGGGGGCTGGCAATCAGCCCCAGCATTTT
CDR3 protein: CASSQLQGAGNQPQHF

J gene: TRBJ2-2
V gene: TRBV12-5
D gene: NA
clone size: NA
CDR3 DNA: TGTGCTAGTGGTTTGGTAGGGGCGACCGGGGAGCTGTTTTTT
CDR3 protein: CASGLVGATGELFF

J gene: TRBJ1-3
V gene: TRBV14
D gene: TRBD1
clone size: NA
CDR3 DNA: TGTGCCAGCAGCCTGACAGGGGGAAGAAACACCATATATTTT
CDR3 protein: CASSLTGGRNTIYF

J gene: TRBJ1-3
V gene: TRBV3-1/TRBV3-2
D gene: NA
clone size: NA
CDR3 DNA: TGTGCCAGCAGCCAGGGTAGGGGCTTCGTTCAACAACACTCTGGAAACACCATATATTTT
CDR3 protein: CASSQGRGFVQQHSGNTIYF

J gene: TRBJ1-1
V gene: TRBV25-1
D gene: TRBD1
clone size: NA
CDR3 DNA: TGTGCCTCCGCTCAGGGGGTAAAGACTGAAGCTTTCTTT
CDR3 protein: CASAQGVKTEAFF

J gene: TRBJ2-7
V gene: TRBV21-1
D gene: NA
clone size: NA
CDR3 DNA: TGTGCCAGCAGCTGGACAGGGGGATCCTACGAGCAGTACTTC
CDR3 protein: CASSWTGGSYEQYF

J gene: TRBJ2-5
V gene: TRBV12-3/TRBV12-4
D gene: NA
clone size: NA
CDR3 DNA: TGTGCCAGCAACCGGGGGGCTGTAGAGACCCAGTACTTC
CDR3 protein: CASNRGAVETQYF

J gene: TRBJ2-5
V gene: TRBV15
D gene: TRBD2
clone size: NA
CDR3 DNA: TGTGCCACCAGCAAGGGGACTAGCGGGAGGGTGGAGACCCAGTACTTC
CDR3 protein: CATSKGTSGRVETQYF

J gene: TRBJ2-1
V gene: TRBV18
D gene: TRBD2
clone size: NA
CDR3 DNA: TGTGCCAGCTCCCCATATAGCGGGAAGGGTTCGGATGAGCAGTTCTTC
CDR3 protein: CASSPYSGKGSDEQFF

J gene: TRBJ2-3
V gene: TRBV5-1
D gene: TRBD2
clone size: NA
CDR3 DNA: TGCGCCAGCAGCTTTCTAGCGGGCACAGATACGCAGTATTTT
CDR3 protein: CASSFLAGTDTQYF

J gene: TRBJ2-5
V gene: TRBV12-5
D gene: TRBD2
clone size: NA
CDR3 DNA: TGTGCTAGTGGTCCGGGACTAGCGGGGATCCAAGAGACCCAGTACTTC
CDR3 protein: CASGPGLAGIQETQYF

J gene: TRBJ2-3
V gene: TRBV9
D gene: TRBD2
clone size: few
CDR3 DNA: TGTGCCAGCAGCGTAGGGGATAGCGGGAGAAGAGATACGCAGTATTTT
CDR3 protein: CASSVGDSGRRDTQYF